This T cell receptor (beta chain) originates from a study of blood T cells in healthy people across ages. The study, taken as a whole, reports: Whereas aged donors had fewer naive CD4+ cells, long-lived donors had more of them and higher diversity. Diversity figures based on one million T cells were deemed too low.

V dropped 4 bases and J dropped 9; count of bases not matched to a gene: 7. The germline V gene has CDR1 SGHRS and CDR2 YFSETQ. The CDR3 sequence is 15 residues long. The second PCR ran about 7 to 12 cycles with a sample-barcoded 5' primer and J-beta primers. The authors tagged each cDNA molecule using a template-switch adaptor with 12 random nucleotides. From the 5' RACE reads, TCRdb called clonotypes with MiXCR, one entry per CDR3 protein. This sample has some 1.5 million distinct CDR3 sequences, with about 30% found just once. This clonotype occurred a few times. Antigen: not known. Each of the donors had approximately 10 milliliters of peripheral blood drawn into EDTA-treated Vacutainer tubes.

The sample consisted of blood. This sequence originates from a young woman in good health. The chain joins TRBV5-1 to TRBJ2-1; 13 bases align to TRBD2. CDR3 sequence reads: CASSPPGTSGTEQFF. In DNA form, the CDR3 reads TGCGCCAGCAGCCCACCCGGGACTAGCGGGACTGAGCAGTTCTTC.